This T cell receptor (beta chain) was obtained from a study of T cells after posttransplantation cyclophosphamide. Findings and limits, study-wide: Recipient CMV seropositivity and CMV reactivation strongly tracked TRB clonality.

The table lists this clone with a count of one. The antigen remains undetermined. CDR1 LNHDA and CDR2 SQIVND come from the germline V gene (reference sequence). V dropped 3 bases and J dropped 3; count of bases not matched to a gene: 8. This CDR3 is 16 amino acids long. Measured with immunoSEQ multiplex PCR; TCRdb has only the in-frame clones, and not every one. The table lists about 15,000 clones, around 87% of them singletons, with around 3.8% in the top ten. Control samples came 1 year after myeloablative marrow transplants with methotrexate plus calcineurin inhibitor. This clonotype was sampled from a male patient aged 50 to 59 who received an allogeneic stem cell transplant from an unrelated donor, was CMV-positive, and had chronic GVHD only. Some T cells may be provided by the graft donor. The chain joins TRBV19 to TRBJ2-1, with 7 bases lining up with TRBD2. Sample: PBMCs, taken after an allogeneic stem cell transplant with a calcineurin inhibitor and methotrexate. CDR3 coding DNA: TGTGCCAGTAGTATCGTGCCGCGGGAGCTCTACAATGAGCAGTTCTTC. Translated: CASSIVPRELYNEQFF.